Detailed here is one T cell receptor beta chain. The data derive from a study of blood T cell repertoires in COVID-19. Study in general: The origin of the acute and convalescent COVID-19 samples was the United States, Italy and Spain. The cDNA or gDNA used as material had been derived from T cells, B-cell-depleted T cells, or PBMCs.

Sequencing was performed with immunoSEQ multiplex PCR; in TCRdb, only in-frame clones are kept and a portion is missing. This table holds tens of thousands of clones, 75% to 85% found once. The CDR3 totals 14 residues. V lost 2 bases and J lost 12; bases outside the gene matches: 7. From germline, CDR1 is MNHNY and CDR2 SVGAGI (reference sequence). V gene TRBV6-6 combines with J gene TRBJ2-1; the match to TRBD1 covers 10 bases. Sequenced sample: peripheral blood. The receptor was derived from a woman between 65 and 79 years old with acute or convalescent COVID-19. CDR3 sequence (DNA): TGTGCCAGCAGTTACCGGGACAGGGGAGGTCCGCAGTTCTTC. This translates into CASSYRDRGGPQFF.